The rows below give T cell receptor beta chains drawn from one sample of a study of kidney transplant recipient with SARS-CoV-2 infection. Each CDR3 protein is one row after TCRdb ran MiXCR on the reads. The table has 200,000 to 300,000 distinct CDR3 sequences, about 30% seen once; the top ten hold 7% to 8%. The specimen comprised a blood sample, sampled at baseline and on roughly day 120 from a kidney transplant recipient. Receptor source: a male patient between 25 and 40 years old who had COVID-19 and was a kidney transplant recipient. The T cells may partly be graft donor cells. The CDR3 runs from the conserved cysteine through the conserved F or W. The order of the fields is V gene, D gene, clone size, J gene, CDR3 DNA, CDR3 protein. The D gene is left open where the match is weak. Not all rows give a size; the values are once, few, many and, for expanded clones, a class.

TRBV7-7	.	many	TRBJ1-2	TGTGCCAGCAGCTATTTAACTAAGTGCCGAAAGACCTATGGCTACACCTTC	CASSYLTKCRKTYGYTF
TRBV6-6	.	many	TRBJ2-3	TGTGCCAGCAACGCAGGGGAAGGGGATACGCAGTATTTT	CASNAGEGDTQYF
TRBV14	.	.	TRBJ1-3	TGTGCCAGCAGCCTCGGAAGGGGGAGAAACACCATATATTTT	CASSLGRGRNTIYF
TRBV5-6	.	many	TRBJ1-1	TGTGCCAGCAGCTACGACGTTGGAGGAGCTTTCTTT	CASSYDVGGAFF
TRBV3-1	.	many	TRBJ2-2	TGTGCCAGCAGCCGTACTCATCCCATTTCAGGCTTGACCGGGGAGCTGTTTTTT	CASSRTHPISGLTGELFF
TRBV29-1	TRBD2	.	TRBJ2-2	TGCAGCGGTATAACTAGCGGGGTTAACACCGGGGAGCTGTTTTTT	CSGITSGVNTGELFF
TRBV2	.	many	TRBJ1-2	TGTGCCAGCAGTGAAAACCGCAGCCCTGGCTACACCTTC	CASSENRSPGYTF
TRBV27	.	many	TRBJ2-7	TGTGCCAGCAGTTTCCGGGACCGCTCCTACGAGCAGTACTTC	CASSFRDRSYEQYF
TRBV10-3	TRBD1	many	TRBJ2-7	TGTGCCATCCGTACCGGGACAGGGGGCGAGCAGTACTTC	CAIRTGTGGEQYF
TRBV7-9	.	many	TRBJ1-2	TGTGCCAGCAGCCGGGGGGCATACCATGGAAAGACCTATGGCTACACCTTC	CASSRGAYHGKTYGYTF
TRBV7-3	TRBD2	many	TRBJ2-2	TGTGCCAGCAGCCGGACTAGTCTAGCCGGGGAGCTGTTTTTT	CASSRTSLAGELFF
TRBV30	.	many	TRBJ1-2	TGTGCCTGGAGGACCGGGAGCTATGGCTACACCTTC	CAWRTGSYGYTF
TRBV24-1	.	.	TRBJ2-1	TGTGCCACCAGTCCACTCAGCTACAATGAGCAGTTCTTC	CATSPLSYNEQFF
TRBV6-1	.	.	TRBJ2-3	TGTGCCGGCAGTGAAGCTACCGGGAGCGGATCAGATACGCAGTATTTT	CAGSEATGSGSDTQYF
TRBV6-9	.	many	TRBJ1-2	TGTGCCAGCAGTTTGTTAGAGCCTTACGGAAAGACCTATGGCTACACCTTC	CASSLLEPYGKTYGYTF
TRBV12-1	.	many	TRBJ2-4	TGTGCCAGCAGCCCCCGCGGGGTTAGGGACATTCAGTACTTC	CASSPRGVRDIQYF
TRBV29-1	.	many	TRBJ2-7	TGCAGCGTTGAACCAGGTGGGGACTCCTACGAGCAGTACTTC	CSVEPGGDSYEQYF
TRBV4-1	TRBD2	many	TRBJ2-3	TGCGCCAGCAGCCAGAGATGGGCGGGGGAGCACACAGATACGCAGTATTTT	CASSQRWAGEHTDTQYF
TRBV10-3	.	.	TRBJ2-5	TGTGCCATCAGGACTGATAACCAAGAGACCCAGTACTTC	CAIRTDNQETQYF
TRBV3-1	.	many	TRBJ2-2	TGTGCCAGCAGCTCTCGCATTCCCATTTCAGGCTTAACCGGGGAGCTGTTTTTT	CASSSRIPISGLTGELFF
TRBV19	.	many	TRBJ1-5	TGTGCCAGTGGTCGACCCCGACCGTATAGCAATCAGCCCCAGCATTTT	CASGRPRPYSNQPQHF
TRBV6-1	TRBD1	.	TRBJ1-2	TGTGCCAGCAGTGTATACTCCACCGGGACAGGAATCGGTAATGGCTACACCTTC	CASSVYSTGTGIGNGYTF
TRBV11-2	.	many	TRBJ2-1	TGTGCCAGCAGCTTAGGGAGAGGGCTTGAGCAGTTCTTC	CASSLGRGLEQFF
TRBV19	.	many	TRBJ2-5	TGTGCCAGCAGCCACCAAGAGACCCAGTACTTC	CASSHQETQYF
TRBV27	.	many	TRBJ2-6	TGTGCCAGCAGTCCCCGGCTGGCAGGAGTTGGTTCTGGGGCCAACGTCCTGACTTTC	CASSPRLAGVGSGANVLTF
TRBV19	TRBD2	many	TRBJ2-7	TGTGCCAGTAGTTGGGCTAGCGGGAACCACGAGCAGTACTTC	CASSWASGNHEQYF
TRBV30	TRBD1	many	TRBJ1-2	TGTGCCTGGAATTGGGACAGGCACCCCTATGGCTACACCTTC	CAWNWDRHPYGYTF
TRBV4-3	.	medium-sized	TRBJ2-1	TGCGCCAGCAGCCAAGACATCGAAGGACTTTACAGCTCCTACAATGAGCAGTTCTTC	CASSQDIEGLYSSYNEQFF
TRBV9	TRBD1	many	TRBJ1-6	TGTGCCAGCAGCGTAGGCGGGACAGGGAAAAATTCACCCCTCCACTTT	CASSVGGTGKNSPLHF
TRBV19	.	many	TRBJ2-2	TGTGCCAGTAGTACCCTACCCGGACTGAGCGGGGAGCTGTTTTTT	CASSTLPGLSGELFF
TRBV3-1	.	many	TRBJ2-2	TGTGCCAGCAGCGCCTTTCATCCCATTTCAGGCTTGACCGGGGAGCTGTTTTTT	CASSAFHPISGLTGELFF
TRBV6-2/TRBV6-3	TRBD1	many	TRBJ1-5	TGTGCCAGCAGACGGACAGGGGGCCCTCGGCAGCCCCAGCATTTT	CASRRTGGPRQPQHF
TRBV6-5	.	few	TRBJ1-2	TGTGCCAGCAGTTCAGCTGACTCTATGCGAAAGACCTATGGCTACACCTTC	CASSSADSMRKTYGYTF
TRBV20-1	.	few	TRBJ2-5	TGCAGTGCTAGAGATCTGAGTCGGGGCCAAGAGACCCAGTACTTC	CSARDLSRGQETQYF
TRBV29-1	.	many	TRBJ1-2	TGCAGCGTGAGCGCAGGGGCGGTAAACTATGGCTACACCTTC	CSVSAGAVNYGYTF
TRBV16	.	many	TRBJ1-2	TGTGCCAGCAGCGGGGTAAGGGTCGTTAGAAAGACCTATGGCTACACCTTC	CASSGVRVVRKTYGYTF
TRBV16	.	many	TRBJ1-2	TGTGCCAGCAGCGATTTGAAGGTCGTTAGAAAGACCTATGGCTACACCTTC	CASSDLKVVRKTYGYTF
TRBV5-1	.	many	TRBJ1-2	TGCGCCAGCAGCCAGGGGTCGATTAACTATGGCTACACCTTC	CASSQGSINYGYTF
TRBV20-1	TRBD1	many	TRBJ1-6	TGCAGTGCTAGAGATCTGGGACAGGGCCACTCCTATAATTCACCCCTCCACTTT	CSARDLGQGHSYNSPLHF
TRBV27	.	few	TRBJ2-3	TGTGCCAGCAGCCTGAGACAGGCCGGCACAGATACGCAGTATTTT	CASSLRQAGTDTQYF
TRBV7-4	.	many	TRBJ1-2	TGTGCCAGCAGCGCTCTATGTTCAGCTCGAAAGACCTATGGCTACACCTTC	CASSALCSARKTYGYTF
TRBV20-1	.	.	TRBJ2-5	TGCAGTACCTACAGGGGAGGGGAGACCCAGTACTTC	CSTYRGGETQYF
TRBV7-9	.	many	TRBJ2-2	TGTGCCAGCAGCTTACCAGGGTCGCTTGACACCGGGGAGCTGTTTTTT	CASSLPGSLDTGELFF
TRBV16	.	many	TRBJ1-2	TGTGCCAGCAGCGTTAGGTCGGTCGTTAGAAAGACCTATGGCTACACCTTC	CASSVRSVVRKTYGYTF
TRBV10-1	.	.	TRBJ1-2	TGCGCCAGCAGTTCGGTTCGAAGATCGCGAAAGACCTTTGGCTACACCTTC	CASSSVRRSRKTFGYTF
TRBV3-1	.	many	TRBJ1-2	TGTGCCAGCAGCGGCGGGGTCACCCTTCGAAAGACCTATGGCTACACCTTC	CASSGGVTLRKTYGYTF
TRBV5-1	.	many	TRBJ1-2	TGCGCCAGCAGCTTGACAGGCTCCTATGGCTACACCTTC	CASSLTGSYGYTF
TRBV27	TRBD2	many	TRBJ2-2	TGTGCCAGCAGTCCTGGGACTATTCGCGCCGGGGAGCTGTTTTTT	CASSPGTIRAGELFF